The 11 T cell receptor beta chains in this list originate from one sample, sequenced in a study of cytomegalovirus exposure and HLA in healthy donors. Vbeta (60) and Jbeta (13) primers were used in the PCR. Some clones are missing from TCRdb's copy, which holds only in-frame ones; the method was immunoSEQ multiplex PCR. The table includes 200,000 to 250,000 clones, roughly 79% detected once. The sample consisted of PBMCs. All receptors come from a middle-aged woman in good health and CMV-seronegative.

The J gene is TRBJ2-7, the V gene TRBV19; 7 nucleotides line up with TRBD1. The germline V gene has CDR1 LNHDA and CDR2 SQIVND (reference sequence). J was trimmed by 0 bases and V by 4 bases; bases with no gene match: 12. This CDR3 has 17 amino acids. The DNA of the CDR3 is TGTGCCAGTAGTAACCAGGGACCGGGACAGAGCTCCTACGAGCAGTACTTC. It is translated as CASSNQGPGQSSYEQYF.

V is TRBV18 and J is TRBJ2-5; 9 positions agree with TRBD1. CDR1 and CDR2 (germline): KGHSH, LQKENI. V lost 3 bases and J lost 5; bases outside the gene matches: 4. CDR3 length: 14 residues. The CDR3 sequence is CASSPSGQGETQYF. The DNA for the CDR3 is TGTGCCAGCTCACCTTCCGGACAGGGGGAGACCCAGTACTTC.

This chain links TRBV6-1 with TRBJ2-7; tentative D call: TRBD2 (6 bases). The CDR3 runs 15 residues. Germline CDR1 and CDR2: MNHNS and SASEGT. V lost 6 bases and J lost 7, with 22 bases in between. CDR3 sequence: CASSRVGVGGLEQYF. The CDR3 region has the DNA TGTGCCAGCAGCAGAGTGGGAGTGGGGGGTCTGGAGCAGTACTTC.

The V gene is TRBV29-1, the J gene TRBJ2-7; possibly TRBD2 for D (5 bases). The germline V gene encodes CDR1 SQVTM and CDR2 ANQGSEA. There are 11 residues in the CDR3. V lost 5 bases, J lost 3 bases, and 8 bases lay in between. The CDR3 bases are TGCAGCGTTCTGGGAGACTACGAGCAGTACTTC. This translates into CSVLGDYEQYF.

The chain employs TRBV15 and TRBJ1-5, with 7 bases matching TRBD1. The CDR3 contains 15 residues. With 4 bases clipped from V and 5 bases from J, the junction kept 8 bases outside the gene matches. Germline V gives CDR1 LNHNV, CDR2 YYDKDF (reference sequence). The CDR3 protein is CATSTSRDSHQPQHF. CDR3 DNA: TGTGCCACCAGCACCTCCCGGGACAGTCATCAGCCCCAGCATTTT.

CDR3 sequence reads: CASSDYRDRGYTF. In nucleotides, the CDR3 is TGTGCCAGCAGTGACTACAGGGATCGTGGCTACACCTTC. V is TRBV6-1 and J is TRBJ1-2, with D perhaps matching TRBD1 (6 bases). The ends were cut back, 3 bases at V and 7 bases at J, with 12 bases in the middle. Germline assignment: CDR1 MNHNS and CDR2 SASEGT. The CDR3 loop spans 13 amino acids.

The chain joins TRBV18 to TRBJ1-1, with a tentative D call TRBD1 (6 bases). The germline gives CDR1 KGHSH, CDR2 LQKENI. This CDR3 contains 15 residues. V was clipped by 3 bases and J by 0 bases, with 11 bases between them. For the CDR3, the DNA is TGTGCCAGCTCACCCCTCGGGGGGCTGAACACTGAAGCTTTCTTT. This encodes CASSPLGGLNTEAFF.

The chain links TRBV5-6 to TRBJ2-7; weak D call: TRBD2 (6 bases). This CDR3 is built from 15 residues. Trimming shortened V by 4 bases and J by 0 bases, and 14 bases separated the two germline ends. CDR1 is SGHDT, CDR2 YYEEEE, per germline. The CDR3 loop is CASSLGGGSSYEQYF. CDR3 bases: TGTGCCAGCAGCCTGGGGGGAGGATCCTCCTACGAGCAGTACTTC.

The gene calls are TRBV11-1 and TRBJ2-5; D is perhaps TRBD2 (7 bases). V lost 5 bases and J lost 3, with 16 bases in between. CDR3 length: 15 amino acids. The germline V gene encodes CDR1 SGHAT and CDR2 FQDESV (reference sequence). CDR3 bases: TGTGCCAGCAGCCCGACTTGGGGGGGCGAAGAGACCCAGTACTTC. It yields the protein CASSPTWGGEETQYF. The full variable domain, rest sourced from reference TRBV11-1 and TRBJ2-5, is EAEVAQSPRYKITEKSQAVAFWCDPISGHATLYWYRQILGQGPELLVQFQDESVVDDSQLPKDRFSAERLKGVDSTLKIQPAELGDSAMYLCASSPTWGGEETQYFGPGTRLLVL.

This chain uses TRBV7-3 with TRBJ1-5, with D perhaps matching TRBD1 (5 bases). Trimming took 5 bases from V and 6 from J, leaving 11 bases between them. Germline V gene lookup returns CDR1 SGHTA and CDR2 FQGTGA. This CDR3 is built from 13 residues. The CDR3 protein is CASSTQGGQPQHF. Written as DNA, the CDR3 is TGTGCCAGCAGCACGCAGGGTGGTCAGCCCCAGCATTTT.

The rearrangement links TRBV9 to TRBJ1-4; weak D call: TRBD1 (5 bases). CDR3 length: 14 residues. The ends were cut back, 5 bases at V and 3 bases at J, with 11 bases in the middle. The germline V gene encodes CDR1 SGDLS and CDR2 YYNGEE. This CDR3 reads CASSTGYSNEKLFF. The CDR3 DNA is TGTGCCAGCAGTACAGGTTACTCTAATGAAAAACTGTTTTTT.